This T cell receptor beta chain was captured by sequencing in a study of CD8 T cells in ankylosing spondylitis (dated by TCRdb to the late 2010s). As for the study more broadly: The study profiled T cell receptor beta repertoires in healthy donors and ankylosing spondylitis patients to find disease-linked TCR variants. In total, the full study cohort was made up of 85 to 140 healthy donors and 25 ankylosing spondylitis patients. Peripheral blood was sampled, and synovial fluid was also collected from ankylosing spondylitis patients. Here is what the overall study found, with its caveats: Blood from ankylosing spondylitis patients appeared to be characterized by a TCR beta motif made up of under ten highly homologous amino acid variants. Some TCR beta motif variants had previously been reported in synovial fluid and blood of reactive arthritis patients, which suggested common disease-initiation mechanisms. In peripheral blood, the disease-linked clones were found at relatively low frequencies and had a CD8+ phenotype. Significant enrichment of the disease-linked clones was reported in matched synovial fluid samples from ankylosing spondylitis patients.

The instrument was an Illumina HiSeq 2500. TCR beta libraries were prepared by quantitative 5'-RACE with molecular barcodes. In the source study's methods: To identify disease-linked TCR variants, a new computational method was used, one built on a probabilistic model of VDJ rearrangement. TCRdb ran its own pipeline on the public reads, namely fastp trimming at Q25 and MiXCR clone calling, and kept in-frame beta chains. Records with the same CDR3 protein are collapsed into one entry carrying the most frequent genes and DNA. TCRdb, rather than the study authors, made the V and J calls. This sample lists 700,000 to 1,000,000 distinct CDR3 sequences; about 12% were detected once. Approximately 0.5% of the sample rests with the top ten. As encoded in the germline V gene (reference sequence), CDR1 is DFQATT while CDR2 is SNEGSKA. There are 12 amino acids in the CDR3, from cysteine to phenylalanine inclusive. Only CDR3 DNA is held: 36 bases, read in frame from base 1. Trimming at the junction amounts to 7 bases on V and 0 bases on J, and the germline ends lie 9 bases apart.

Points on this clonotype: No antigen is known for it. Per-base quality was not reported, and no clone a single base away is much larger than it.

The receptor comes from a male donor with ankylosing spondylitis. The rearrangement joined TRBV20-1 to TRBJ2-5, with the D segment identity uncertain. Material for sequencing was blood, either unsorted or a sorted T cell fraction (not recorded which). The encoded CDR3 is CSGKGYQETQYF. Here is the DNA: TGCAGTGGAAAAGGGTACCAAGAGACCCAGTACTTC.